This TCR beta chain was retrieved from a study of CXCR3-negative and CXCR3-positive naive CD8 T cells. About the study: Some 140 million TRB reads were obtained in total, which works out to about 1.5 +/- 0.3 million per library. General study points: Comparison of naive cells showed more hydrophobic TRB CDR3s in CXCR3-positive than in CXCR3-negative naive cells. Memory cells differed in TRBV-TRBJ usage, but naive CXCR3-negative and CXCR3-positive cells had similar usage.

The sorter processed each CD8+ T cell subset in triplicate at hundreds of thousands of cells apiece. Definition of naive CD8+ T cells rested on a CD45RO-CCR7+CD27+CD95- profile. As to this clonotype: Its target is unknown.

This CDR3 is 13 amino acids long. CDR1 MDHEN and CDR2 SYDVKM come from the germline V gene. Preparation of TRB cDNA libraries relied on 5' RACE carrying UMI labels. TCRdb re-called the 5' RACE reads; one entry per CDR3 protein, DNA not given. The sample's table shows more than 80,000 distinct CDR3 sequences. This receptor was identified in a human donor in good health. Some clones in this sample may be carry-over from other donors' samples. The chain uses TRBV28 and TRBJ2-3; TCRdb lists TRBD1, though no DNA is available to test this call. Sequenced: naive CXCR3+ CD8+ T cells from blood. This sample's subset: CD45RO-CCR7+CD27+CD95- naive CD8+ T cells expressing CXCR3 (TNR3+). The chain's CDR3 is CASSTPGTDTQYF.